The clone carrying this T cell receptor beta chain was seen once. This record comes from a study of T cell clones after liver transplantation. Study details: HCV positivity affected three of eight recipients; the rest lacked autoimmune or viral indications.

Profiled with immunoSEQ multiplex PCR; TCRdb holds only in-frame clones, not every one. The sample yields approximately 6,000 clones, roughly 80% seen once. CDR1 is GTSNPN and CDR2 is SVGIG in the germline V gene (reference sequence). This CDR3 has 15 amino acids. Unmatched junction bases numbered 7, after V lost 2 bases and J lost 4 bases. The TCR originated in a human donor who received a liver transplant. Sequencing was performed on CD8+ T cells from blood, taken before liver transplant. The chain couples TRBV30 to TRBJ2-5; 10 nucleotides match TRBD1. CDR3 sequence: CAWSIPTGGVETQYF. DNA of the CDR3: TGTGCCTGGAGTATCCCGACAGGGGGCGTAGAGACCCAGTACTTC.